This T cell receptor (beta chain) was captured by sequencing in a study of identical twins (TCRdb year 2016). Regarding the study in general: The study deep-sequenced TCR alpha and beta repertoires from monozygotic twins, unrelated adults of various ages and cord blood to test whether fetal clonotypes persist. Replicate twin experiments were performed at different times using different library preparation protocols to rule out contamination.

Only healthy Caucasian donors were included. The twin cohort comprised three pairs of female monozygotic twins, all aged roughly 18 to 30 years. CD4+ and CD8+ T cell populations were isolated with positive isolation kits from Invitrogen. The germline V gene encodes CDR1 SQVTM and CDR2 ANQGSEA. The CDR3 spans 15 residues, from the cysteine through the phenylalanine. Of the read, only the CDR3 DNA is kept; its 45 bases are in frame from base 1. The trim is 2 bases for V and 0 bases for J, with a gap of 12 bases between the germline ends. This clonotype has just a few counts. The antigen this receptor binds is unknown. There are no base qualities to consult, and no much larger clone falls within one base. The paper as a whole reports these results and caveats: Conclusions relied on cross-sectional statistical analysis, since the same donors could not be followed over many years. In monozygotic twins, out-of-frame TCR alpha sharing was systematically underestimated by recombination models, although the models agreed with sharing between unrelated individuals. Abundant cord blood beta clonotypes had fewer insertions, young adult naive repertoires showed a similar but weaker trend, and memory repertoires showed no such trend. Zero-insertion analyses could be partly confounded by invariant T cells such as MAIT and iNKT, although diverse VJ usage argued against such confounding for most clonotypes. The excess sharing between twins in beta out-of-frame sequences was weaker because fewer shared sequences reduced the signal-to-noise ratio. Compared with coincidental sharing between unrelated individuals, out-of-frame TCR alpha sequences shared between twins showed an excess of sequences with low generation probability.

Library preparation used 5' RACE. Sequencing instrument: Illumina HiSeq 2000. Template switching introduced a universal primer binding site; the final cDNA contained a unique molecular identifier, enabling accurate counting of TCR cDNA molecules. Specific primers in the conserved constant-segment region were used to synthesize first-strand cDNA for TCR alpha and beta chains. To control for contamination, every cDNA library carried two barcodes: a SMART-Mk sample barcode plus Illumina barcodes. TruSeq adapter sequences, together with Illumina sample barcodes, were added in two successive PCR steps. The Illumina HiSeq platform was used with custom primers to sequence TCR alpha and beta cDNA libraries. The source study handled its data this way. MiGEC processed the raw reads to extract unique molecular identifiers, while MiXCR was used to determine the CDR3 positions. Recombination models were inferred per individual with the repgenHMM and IGoR tools using an EM algorithm. The tcR package in R was used for shared clonotype analysis, with sharing normalized by the product of cloneset sizes. Out-of-frame nonproductive sequences were analyzed to study raw recombination free of thymic and clonal selection effects. Using fastp at Q25 and MiXCR, TCRdb reprocessed the public reads and kept productive beta chains. A single entry per CDR3 protein holds the most common genes and DNA from its merged rows. V and J calls and clone size were set by TCRdb, not the authors. In this sample the table shows some 230,000 distinct CDR3 sequences, 5% to 7% of which occur a single time. Of the sample, 13% to 15% is held by the ten largest clones.

These same data were also listed under a study on T cells expressing NK-cell markers. As the second study states: TCR beta-chain repertoires were profiled in sorted CD3+CD56+NKG2C+, CD3+CD56+NKG2C- and CD3+CD56-NKG2C+ T-cell subsets from fewer than 10 donors. Among the eight sequenced donors, only one was HCMV-seronegative, while the other seven were HCMV-seropositive. To restrict sorting to alphabetaTCR-expressing T cells, an anti-gammadeltaTCR antibody was added in several experiments. In roughly 6 donors, the dominant CD3+CD56+NKG2C+ clonotypes ranked among the top 10 CD8+ clonotypes, making up 1.0-7.0% of CD8+ T cells. Those dominant clonotypes were again the most abundant among CD3+CD56-NKG2C+ cells in a handful of donors, at roughly 25-65%. Whether the expanded NKG2C-expressing T cell clones were specific for HCMV antigens was left unclear. The study sequenced eight donors, all healthy volunteers chosen at random: three men and five women. HCMV-specific IgG was detected in serum with a commercial ELISA kit to determine HCMV serostatus. MIGEC was used to demultiplex reads and group reads by UMI, and MiTCR was used to assemble and quantify clonotypes. To remove erroneous sequences, TCR cDNA sequences were retained only when supported by two or more reads. The tcR package was used for downstream repertoire analysis, and clonotypes were matched between fractions using CDR3 nucleotide sequence together with V segment. VDJmatch was used to annotate antigen specificity against VDJdb, with one amino acid substitution allowed in CDR3.

The specimen was CD8+ T cells sorted from blood. This TCR came from a woman aged 18-35 years in good health. The chain was built from TRBV29-1 and TRBJ2-3; no D segment can be confidently identified. The DNA reads as follows: TGCAGCGTTGAATACTGGACCTCTAGCACAGATACGCAGTATTTT. The translation is CSVEYWTSSTDTQYF.